A single sample gave rise to the 8 T cell receptor beta chains below, sequenced in a study of blood T cells in healthy people across ages (dated by TCRdb to between 2014 and 2017). Library preparation employed 5' RACE. TCRdb shows the sequencer as Illumina HiSeq 2500. A second roughly 6 to 12 cycle PCR used a sample-barcoded 5' primer and a J-beta primer mix. The public sequencing data were trimmed at Q25 with fastp and processed into clonotypes with MiXCR by TCRdb, which kept only in-frame beta chains. Rows matching on CDR3 protein sequence are summarized as one entry with the most common DNA and genes. Recorded for this sample are approximately 790,000 distinct CDR3 sequences; approximately 67% of them occurred a single time. The top ten constitute about a quarter of the sample. Specimen: blood. The receptors shown here come from a man between 25 and 39 years old in good health.

The V gene is TRBV4-2, the J gene TRBJ2-4; tentatively, D is TRBD1 or TRBD2 (5 bases each). The J call may not be correct, given that the DNA end is closer to TRBJ2-7. This CDR3 contains 14 residues. CDR1 is LGHNA, CDR2 YNFKEQ, per germline. Here the CDR3 DNA reads TGTGCCAGCAGCCAAGATCTGGGGGAATACGAGCAGTACTTC. It yields the protein CASSQDLGEYEQYF.

The J gene is TRBJ2-2, the V gene TRBV14, with no clear D. The CDR3 extends over 13 amino acids. The V and J ends lost 0 bases and 6 bases respectively, with 5 bases between them. Germline CDR1 SGHDN, CDR2 FVKESK. CDR3 sequence reads: CASSQEHPGELFF. DNA of the CDR3: TGTGCCAGCAGCCAAGAACACCCCGGGGAGCTGTTTTTT.

The V call is TRBV2, the J call TRBJ1-1; D not resolved. Germline values: CDR1 SNHLY, CDR2 FYNNEI. The CDR3 consists of 13 residues. V was cut by 10 bases and J by 1 base, with 13 bases left in between. The CDR3 region has the DNA TGTGCCATCTCACCAAGAAGGAACACTGAAGCTTTCTTT. It yields the protein CAISPRRNTEAFF. Drawing the rest from reference TRBV2 and TRBJ1-1, the complete variable domain is EPEVTQTPSHQVTQMGQEVILRCVPISNHLYFYWYRQILGQKVEFLVSFYNNEISEKSEIFDDQFSVERPDGSNFTLKIRSTKLEDSAMYFCAISPRRNTEAFFGQGTRLTVV.

The chain has TRBV7-6 and TRBJ2-5; no reliable D call. V lost 2 bases, J lost 4 bases, and 5 bases lay in between. The CDR3 has 12 amino acids. Germline lookup yields CDR1 SGHVS and CDR2 FNYEAQ. CDR3 nucleotides: TGTGCCAGCAGCTTATATATAGAGACCCAGTACTTC. Amino acids: CASSLYIETQYF. Drawing the rest from reference TRBV7-6 and TRBJ2-5, the complete variable domain is GAGVSQSPRYKVTKRGQDVALRCDPISGHVSLYWYRQALGQGPEFLTYFNYEAQQDKSGLPNDRFSAERPEGSISTLTIQRTEQRDSAMYRCASSLYIETQYFGPGTRLLVL.

The J gene is TRBJ2-3, the V gene TRBV20-1; D may be TRBD1 (5 bases). CDR1 DFQATT and CDR2 SNEGSKA come from the germline V gene (reference sequence). The CDR3 covers 13 residues. V dropped 3 bases and J dropped 5 bases, with 12 bases sitting between them. CDR3 nucleotides: TGCAGTGCTAGTAGCAGGGTCAAAGATACGCAGTATTTT. Protein product: CSASSRVKDTQYF.

This sequence joins TRBV27 and TRBJ1-1; D is uncertain. Deletions cut 5 bases from V and 1 base from J, with 11 bases between. The germline V gene encodes CDR1 MNHEY and CDR2 SMNVEV (reference sequence). This CDR3 spans 14 amino acids. CDR3: CASSVPGRNTEAFF. CDR3 coding DNA: TGTGCCAGCAGTGTCCCCGGGAGGAACACTGAAGCTTTCTTT.

This sequence joins TRBV3-1 and TRBJ2-2; no reliable D call. V was shortened by 0 bases and J by 4 bases, with 3 bases between the two germline ends. Germline assignment: CDR1 LGHDT and CDR2 YNNKEL (reference sequence). CDR3 length: 13 residues. The CDR3 DNA reads as TGTGCCAGCAGCCAAGACATCACCGGGGAGCTGTTTTTT. Protein: CASSQDITGELFF.

This rearrangement joins TRBV9 to TRBJ2-7, with 10 bases identical to TRBD1. CDR1 is SGDLS and CDR2 is YYNGEE in the germline V gene. With V trimmed by 4 bases and J by 6 bases, 13 bases remained unmatched. The CDR3 totals 16 residues. The CDR3 sequence is CASSRDRGPALGEQYF. Here the CDR3 DNA reads TGTGCCAGCAGCCGGGACAGGGGTCCCGCTCTGGGCGAGCAGTACTTC.